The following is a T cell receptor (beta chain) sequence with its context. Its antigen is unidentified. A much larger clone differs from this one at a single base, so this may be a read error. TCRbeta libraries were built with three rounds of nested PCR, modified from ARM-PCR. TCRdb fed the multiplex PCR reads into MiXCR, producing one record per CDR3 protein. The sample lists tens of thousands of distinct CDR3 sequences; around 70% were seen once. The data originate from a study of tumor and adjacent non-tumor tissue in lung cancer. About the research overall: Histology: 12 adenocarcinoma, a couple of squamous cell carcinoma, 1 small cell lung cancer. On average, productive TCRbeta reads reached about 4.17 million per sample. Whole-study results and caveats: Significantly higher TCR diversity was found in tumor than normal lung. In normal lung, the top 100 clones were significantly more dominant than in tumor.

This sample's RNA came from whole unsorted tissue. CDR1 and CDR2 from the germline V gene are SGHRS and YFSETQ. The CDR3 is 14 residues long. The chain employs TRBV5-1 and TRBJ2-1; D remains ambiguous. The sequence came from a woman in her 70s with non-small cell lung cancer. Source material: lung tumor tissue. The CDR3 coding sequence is TGCGCCAGCAGCCTTGTAAGCTCCTACATTGAGCAGTTCTTC. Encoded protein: CASSLVSSYIEQFF.